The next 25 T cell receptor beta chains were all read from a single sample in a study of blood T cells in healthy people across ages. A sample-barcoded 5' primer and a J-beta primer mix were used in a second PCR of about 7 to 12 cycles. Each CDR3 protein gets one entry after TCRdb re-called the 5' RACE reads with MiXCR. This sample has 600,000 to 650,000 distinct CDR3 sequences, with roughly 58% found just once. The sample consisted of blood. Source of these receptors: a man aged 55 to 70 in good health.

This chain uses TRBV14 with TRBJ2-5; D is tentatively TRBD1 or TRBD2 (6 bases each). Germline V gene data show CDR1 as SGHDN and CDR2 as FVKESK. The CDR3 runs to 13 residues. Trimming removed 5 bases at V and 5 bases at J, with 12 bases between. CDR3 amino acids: CASSMQGRETQYF. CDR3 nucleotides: TGTGCCAGCAGCATGCAGGGGAGGGAGACCCAGTACTTC.

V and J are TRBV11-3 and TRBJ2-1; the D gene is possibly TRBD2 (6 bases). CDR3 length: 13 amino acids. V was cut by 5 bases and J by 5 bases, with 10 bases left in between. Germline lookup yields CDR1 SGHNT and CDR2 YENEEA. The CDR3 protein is CASSKEGHNEQFF. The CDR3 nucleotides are TGTGCCAGCAGCAAGGAGGGGCACAATGAGCAGTTCTTC.

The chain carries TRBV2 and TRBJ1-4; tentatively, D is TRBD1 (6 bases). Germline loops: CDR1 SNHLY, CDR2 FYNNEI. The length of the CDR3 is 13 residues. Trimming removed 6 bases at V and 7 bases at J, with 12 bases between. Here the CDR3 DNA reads TGTGCCAGCAGCTGGGGGGCGGCTGAAAAACTGTTTTTT. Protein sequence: CASSWGAAEKLFF.

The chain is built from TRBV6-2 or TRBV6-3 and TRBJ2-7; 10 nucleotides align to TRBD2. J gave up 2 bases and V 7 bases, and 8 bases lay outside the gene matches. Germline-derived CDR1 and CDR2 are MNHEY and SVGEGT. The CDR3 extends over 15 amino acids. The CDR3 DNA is TGTGCCAGCATTACCCTAGCGGGGGAGACCTACGAGCAGTACTTC. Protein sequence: CASITLAGETYEQYF.

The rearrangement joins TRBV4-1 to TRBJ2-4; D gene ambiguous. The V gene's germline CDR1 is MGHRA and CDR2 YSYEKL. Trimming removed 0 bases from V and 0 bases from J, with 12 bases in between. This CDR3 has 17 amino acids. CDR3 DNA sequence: TGCGCCAGCAGCCAAGATCACGCAGGTTTAGCCAAAAACATTCAGTACTTC. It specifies CASSQDHAGLAKNIQYF.

The CDR3, as DNA: TGTGCCAGCAGCCAACAGGGGAACGGCTACACCTTC. Encoded protein: CASSQQGNGYTF. The gene calls are TRBV6-6 and TRBJ1-2; 7 bases align to TRBD1. J was trimmed by 8 bases and V by 6 bases; bases with no gene match: 6. This CDR3 comprises 12 residues. Per germline, CDR1 MNHNY and CDR2 SVGAGI (reference sequence).

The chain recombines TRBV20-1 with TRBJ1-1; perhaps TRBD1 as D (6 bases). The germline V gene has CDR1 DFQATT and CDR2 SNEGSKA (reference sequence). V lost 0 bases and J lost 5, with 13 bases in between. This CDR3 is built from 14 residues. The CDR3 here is CSARDRGAGTEAFF. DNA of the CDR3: TGCAGTGCTAGAGATCGGGGGGCGGGGACTGAAGCTTTCTTT.

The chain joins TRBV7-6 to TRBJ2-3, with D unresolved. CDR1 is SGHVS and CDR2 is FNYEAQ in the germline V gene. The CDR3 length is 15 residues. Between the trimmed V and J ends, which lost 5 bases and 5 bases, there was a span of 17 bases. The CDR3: CASSLRPRRGDTQYF. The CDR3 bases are TGTGCCAGCAGCCTACGGCCGCGCCGCGGAGATACGCAGTATTTT.

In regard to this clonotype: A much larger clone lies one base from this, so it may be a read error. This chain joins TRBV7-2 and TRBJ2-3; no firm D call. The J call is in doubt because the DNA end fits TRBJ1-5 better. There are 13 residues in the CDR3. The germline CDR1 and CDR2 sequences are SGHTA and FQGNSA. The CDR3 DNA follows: TGTGCCAGCAGCTTAGGGGTCACAGATACGCAGCATTTT. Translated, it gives CASSLGVTDTQHF.

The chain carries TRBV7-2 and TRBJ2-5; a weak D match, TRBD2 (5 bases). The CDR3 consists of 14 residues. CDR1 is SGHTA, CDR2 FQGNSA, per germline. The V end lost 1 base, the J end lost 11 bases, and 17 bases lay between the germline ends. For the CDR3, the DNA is TGTGCCAGCAGCTTAGAGTCCGGGATCAATGAGCAGTACTTC. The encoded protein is CASSLESGINEQYF. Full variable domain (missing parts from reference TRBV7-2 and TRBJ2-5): GAGVSQSPSNKVTEKGKDVELRCDPISGHTALYWYRQSLGQGLEFLIYFQGNSAPDKSGLPSDRFSAERTGGSVSTLTIQRTQQEDSAVYLCASSLESGINEQYFGPGTRLLVL.

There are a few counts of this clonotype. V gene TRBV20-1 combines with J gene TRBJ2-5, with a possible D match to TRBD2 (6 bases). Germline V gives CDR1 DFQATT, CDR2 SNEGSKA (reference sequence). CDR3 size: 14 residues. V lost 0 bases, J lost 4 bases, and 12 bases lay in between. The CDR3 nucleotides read TGCAGTGCTAGAGATACAGTGGGGGGAGAGACCCAGTACTTC. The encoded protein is CSARDTVGGETQYF.

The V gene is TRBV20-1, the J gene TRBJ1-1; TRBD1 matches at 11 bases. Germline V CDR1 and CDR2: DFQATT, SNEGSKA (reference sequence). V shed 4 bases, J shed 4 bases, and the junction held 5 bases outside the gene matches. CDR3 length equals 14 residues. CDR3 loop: CSATMDRGLTEAFF. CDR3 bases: TGCAGTGCTACAATGGACAGGGGGCTCACTGAAGCTTTCTTT.

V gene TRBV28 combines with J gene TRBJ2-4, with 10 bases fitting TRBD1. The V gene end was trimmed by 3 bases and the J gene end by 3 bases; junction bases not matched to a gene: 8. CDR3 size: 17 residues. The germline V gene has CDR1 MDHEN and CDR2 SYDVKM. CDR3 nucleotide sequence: TGTGCCAGCAGTTTCATCAGGGACAGGGGTGGCAAAAACATTCAGTACTTC. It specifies CASSFIRDRGGKNIQYF.

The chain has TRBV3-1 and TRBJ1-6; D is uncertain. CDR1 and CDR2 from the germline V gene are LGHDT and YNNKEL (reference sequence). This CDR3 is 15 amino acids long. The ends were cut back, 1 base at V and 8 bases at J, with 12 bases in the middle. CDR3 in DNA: TGTGCCAGCAGCCAAGCCGTGGAATTGTATTCACCCCTCCACTTT. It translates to CASSQAVELYSPLHF.

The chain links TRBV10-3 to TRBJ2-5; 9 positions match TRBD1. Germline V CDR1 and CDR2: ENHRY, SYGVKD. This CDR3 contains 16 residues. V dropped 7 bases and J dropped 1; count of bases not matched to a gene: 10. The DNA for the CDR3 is TGTGCCATCACGGCCGGGACAGGGAACGGCCAAGAGACCCAGTACTTC. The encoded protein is CAITAGTGNGQETQYF.

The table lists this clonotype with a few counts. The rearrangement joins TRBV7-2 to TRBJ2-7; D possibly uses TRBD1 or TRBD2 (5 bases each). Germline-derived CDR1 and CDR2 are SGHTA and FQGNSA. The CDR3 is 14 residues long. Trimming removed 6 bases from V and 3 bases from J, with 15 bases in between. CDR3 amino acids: CASSKGRGLYEQYF. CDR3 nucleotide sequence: TGTGCCAGCAGTAAAGGCCGGGGCCTCTACGAGCAGTACTTC. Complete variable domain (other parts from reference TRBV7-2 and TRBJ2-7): GAGVSQSPSNKVTEKGKDVELRCDPISGHTALYWYRQSLGQGLEFLIYFQGNSAPDKSGLPSDRFSAERTGGSVSTLTIQRTQQEDSAVYLCASSKGRGLYEQYFGPGTRLTVT.

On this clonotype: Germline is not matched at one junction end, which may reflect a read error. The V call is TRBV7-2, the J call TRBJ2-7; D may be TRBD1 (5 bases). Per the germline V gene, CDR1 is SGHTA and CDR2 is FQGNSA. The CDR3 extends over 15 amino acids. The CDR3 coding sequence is TGTGCCAGCAGCCCCCCCAACCCAGGGCGAGAGACCCATCACTTC. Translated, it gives CASSPPNPGRETHHF.

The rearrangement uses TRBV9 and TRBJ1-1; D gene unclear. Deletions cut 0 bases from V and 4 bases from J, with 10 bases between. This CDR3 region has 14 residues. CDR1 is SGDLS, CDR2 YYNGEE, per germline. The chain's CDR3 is CASSVDVSFTEAFF. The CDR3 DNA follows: TGTGCCAGCAGCGTAGATGTCAGTTTCACTGAAGCTTTCTTT. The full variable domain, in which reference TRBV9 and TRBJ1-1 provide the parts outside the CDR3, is DSGVTQTPKHLITATGQRVTLRCSPRSGDLSVYWYQQSLDQGLQFLIQYYNGEERAKGNILERFSAQQFPDLHSELNLSSLELGDSALYFCASSVDVSFTEAFFGQGTRLTVV.

As DNA, the CDR3 is TGTGCCAGCAGTGATTCGGGAAGAGGGACAGGGTCCTTCTACGAGCAGTACTTC. The encoded protein is CASSDSGRGTGSFYEQYF. The rearrangement links TRBV2 to TRBJ2-7; 9 bases line up with TRBD1. This CDR3 has 18 amino acids. CDR1 and CDR2 from the germline V gene are SNHLY and FYNNEI. V trimming: 3 bases; J trimming: 3 bases; junction bases outside the gene matches: 15.

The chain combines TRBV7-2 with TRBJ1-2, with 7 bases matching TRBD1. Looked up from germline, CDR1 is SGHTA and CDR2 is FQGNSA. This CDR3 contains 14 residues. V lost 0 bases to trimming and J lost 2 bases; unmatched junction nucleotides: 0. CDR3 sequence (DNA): TGTGCCAGCAGCTTAGCGGGACAGAACTATGGCTACACCTTC. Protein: CASSLAGQNYGYTF. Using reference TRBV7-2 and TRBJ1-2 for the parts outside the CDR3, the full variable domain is GAGVSQSPSNKVTEKGKDVELRCDPISGHTALYWYRQSLGQGLEFLIYFQGNSAPDKSGLPSDRFSAERTGGSVSTLTIQRTQQEDSAVYLCASSLAGQNYGYTFGSGTRLTVV.

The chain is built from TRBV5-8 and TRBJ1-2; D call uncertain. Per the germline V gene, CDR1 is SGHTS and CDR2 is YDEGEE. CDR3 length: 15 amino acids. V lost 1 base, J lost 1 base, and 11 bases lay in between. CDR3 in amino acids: CASSLSVGSNYGYTF. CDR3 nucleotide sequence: TGTGCCAGCAGCTTGAGCGTAGGGAGTAACTATGGCTACACCTTC.

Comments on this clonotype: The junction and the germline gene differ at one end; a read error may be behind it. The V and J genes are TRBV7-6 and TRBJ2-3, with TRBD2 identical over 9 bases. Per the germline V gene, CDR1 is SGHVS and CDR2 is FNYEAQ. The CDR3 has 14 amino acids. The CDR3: CAGSRTSDTDTQYF. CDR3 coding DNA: TGTGCCGGCAGCCGGACTAGCGACACAGATACGCAGTATTTT.

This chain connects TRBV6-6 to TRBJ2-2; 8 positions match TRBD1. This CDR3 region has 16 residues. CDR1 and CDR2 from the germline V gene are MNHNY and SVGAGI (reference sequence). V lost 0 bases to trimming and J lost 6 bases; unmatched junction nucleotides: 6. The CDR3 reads CASSYSRGQDSGELFF. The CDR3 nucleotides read TGTGCCAGCAGTTACTCGAGGGGACAGGACTCCGGGGAGCTGTTTTTT.

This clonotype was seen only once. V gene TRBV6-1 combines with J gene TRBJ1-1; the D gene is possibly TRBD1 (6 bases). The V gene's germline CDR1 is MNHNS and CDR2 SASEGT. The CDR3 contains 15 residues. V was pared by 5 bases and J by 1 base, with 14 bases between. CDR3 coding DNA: TGTGCCAGCAGTCAGAGCGGGACACCGAACACTGAAGCTTTCTTT. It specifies CASSQSGTPNTEAFF.

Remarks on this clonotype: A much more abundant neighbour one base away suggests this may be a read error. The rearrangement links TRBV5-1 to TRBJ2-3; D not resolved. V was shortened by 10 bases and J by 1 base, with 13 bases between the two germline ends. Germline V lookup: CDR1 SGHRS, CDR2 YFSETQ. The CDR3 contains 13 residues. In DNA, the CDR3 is TGCGCCTCAGCCCGATACGGCACAGATACGCAGTATTTT. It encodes CASARYGTDTQYF.